A selection of T cell receptor beta chains follows, all from one sample in a study of Ad26.COV2.S vaccination and SARS-CoV-2 variants. Generated by immunoSEQ multiplex PCR, the TCRdb table keeps only in-frame clones and is missing some. The sample lists roughly 380,000 clones; 80% to 90% were seen once. This sample comprised peripheral blood, obtained in a trial of Ad26.COV2.S vaccine versus placebo. The origin of the receptors is a person between 18 and 59 years old who received the Ad26.COV2.S COVID-19 vaccine or a placebo. CDR3s include the opening cysteine and the closing phenylalanine or tryptophan. Fields, in order: V gene, clone size, J gene, D gene, CDR3 DNA, CDR3 protein. The D gene is left open where the match is weak. Part of the rows lack a size; the others show once, few, many or a class for expanded clones.

>TRBV10-2|-|TRBJ2-3|-
TGCGCCAGCAGTGACTCCCCAAATACGCAGTATTTT
CASSDSPNTQYF
>TRBV27|-|TRBJ1-2|-
TGTGCCAGCAACCCCGAAGGGGGTACCTATGGCTACACCTTC
CASNPEGGTYGYTF
>TRBV11-2|-|TRBJ2-4|-
TGTGCCAGCAGCTTAGATATTTCACGCGTAGGGAACATTCAGTACTTC
CASSLDISRVGNIQYF
>TRBV5-4|-|TRBJ2-3|TRBD1
TGTGCCAGCAGCCGGGACAGTTGGGGCACAGATACGCAGTATTTT
CASSRDSWGTDTQYF
>TRBV5-1|-|TRBJ2-3|-
TGCGCCAGCAGAAAGGCCCAGGATAGATCGGCAGATACGCAGTATTTT
CASRKAQDRSADTQYF
>TRBV24-1|-|TRBJ2-2|TRBD1
TGTGCCACCAGTGATTCTGACAGGGTAGGCATCACCGGGGAGCTGTTTTTT
CATSDSDRVGITGELFF
>TRBV6-1|once|TRBJ1-4|TRBD1
TGTGCCAGCAGTGAACTGACAGGGTCCAATGAAAAACTGTTTTTT
CASSELTGSNEKLFF
>TRBV2|few|TRBJ2-7|TRBD1
TGTGCCAGCCCCGTTGAGTCGGGACAGGGCTACGAGCAGTACTTC
CASPVESGQGYEQYF
>TRBV30|-|TRBJ2-6|-
TGTGCCTGCCCCGGGACCCCGTCTGGGGCCAACGTCCTGACTTTC
CACPGTPSGANVLTF
>TRBV5-1|once|TRBJ2-5|TRBD1
TGCGCCAGCACCCACACAGGGGACCAAGAGACCCAGTACTTC
CASTHTGDQETQYF
>TRBV5-1|-|TRBJ2-5|-
TGCGCCAGCAGCCCGGGAGATCAAGAGACCCAGTACTTC
CASSPGDQETQYF
>TRBV7-9|-|TRBJ2-3|TRBD2
TGTGCCAGCACCCCGGAACGTGGTGTAGCGGGGGGGAGCACAGATACGCAGTATTTT
CASTPERGVAGGSTDTQYF
>TRBV29-1|-|TRBJ1-1|-
TGCAGCGTATCACCACCGGGGGGGGAGACTGAAGCTTTCTTT
CSVSPPGGETEAFF
>TRBV20-1|-|TRBJ2-5|TRBD2
TGCAGTGCTAGTGGGCGGGAGACGAGAGAGACCCAGTACTTC
CSASGRETRETQYF
>TRBV18|-|TRBJ2-1|TRBD2
TGTGCCAGCTCACCACCAGCGGGAGGGCGTAACAATGAGCAGTTCTTC
CASSPPAGGRNNEQFF
>TRBV7-9|-|TRBJ2-7|TRBD2
TGTGCCAGCAGCTTAGCTTTCATCTTGTCAGCGGGAGCTCCAACCGAGCAGTACTTC
CASSLAFILSAGAPTEQYF
>TRBV18|-|TRBJ2-7|TRBD1
TGTGCCAGCACGCGGACAGGGTACGAGCAGTACTTC
CASTRTGYEQYF
>TRBV4-2|-|TRBJ2-3|-
TGTGCCAGCAGCCAAGATGGGGCCTGGAGGGGCGTACCGCTCTCTAGCACAGATACGCAGTATTTT
CASSQDGAWRGVPLSSTDTQYF
>TRBV5-5|-|TRBJ1-1|-
TGTGCCAGCAGCCCGACAGCAATGAACACTGAAGCTTTCTTT
CASSPTAMNTEAFF
>TRBV6-1|-|TRBJ2-7|-
TGTGCCAGCAGTGTACACCCCCCCAAGGACGGCTACGAGCAGTACTTC
CASSVHPPKDGYEQYF
>TRBV7-2|-|TRBJ2-3|-
TGTGCCAGCAGCTTAGCGGTTGGGAAGAGAGATACGCAGTATTTT
CASSLAVGKRDTQYF
>TRBV4-1|-|TRBJ1-3|-
TGCGCCAGCAGCCCTAGGGGCTCTGGAAACACCATATATTTT
CASSPRGSGNTIYF
>TRBV18|-|TRBJ1-1|-
TGTGCCAGCTCACCAGGGGAGGACACTGAAGCTTTCTTT
CASSPGEDTEAFF
>TRBV10-3|few|TRBJ2-2|-
TGTGCCATCAGTGAATACGGGGGCCGGAACACCGGGGAGCTGTTTTTT
CAISEYGGRNTGELFF
>TRBV28|-|TRBJ2-5|-
TGTGCCAGCAGCCCCGGACAGATCGACGGCGAGACCCAGTACTTC
CASSPGQIDGETQYF
>TRBV5-4|-|TRBJ2-7|TRBD1
TGTGCCAGCAGTGGAAAATCCGGGACAGGGGTCGAGCAGTACTTC
CASSGKSGTGVEQYF
>TRBV12-3/TRBV12-4|-|TRBJ1-3|-
TGTGCCAGCAGTTTAGGGGGGCGAAACACCATATATTTT
CASSLGGRNTIYF